This T cell receptor (beta chain) was recorded in a study of T cell repertoires in cytomegalovirus infection. Overall study: Indicated by public TCR beta signatures were CMV infection and matching HLA type. Study-wide findings and caveats: There were HLA-C-restricted CMV-specific TCR beta clonotypes dominating the ex vivo response.

This clonotype was counted ten times or more. What it recognizes is unknown. The junction had 17 bases not matched to a gene; V was cut back by 2 bases and J by 3 bases. This CDR3 has 19 residues. The V gene's germline CDR1 is MNHNY and CDR2 SVGAGI (reference sequence). TCRdb redid the calling of the reads with MiXCR, one entry per CDR3 protein. Of some 400,000 distinct CDR3 sequences listed, less than 20% are singletons. Input material: PBMCs. The TCR comes from a human donor in good health (CMV status not recorded). Some clones in this sample may be carry-over from other donors' samples. This sequence joins TRBV6-6 and TRBJ2-7; 9 positions match TRBD1. The CDR3 sequence is CASSYLGSSEGQGFYEQYF. In nucleotides, the CDR3 is TGTGCCAGCAGTTACCTTGGGTCCAGTGAGGGACAGGGATTCTACGAGCAGTACTTC.